This record covers a single T cell receptor beta chain. What it binds is not known. One junction end does not reproduce the germline sequence, and a read error may be involved. The CDR3 is 14 amino acids. Germline assignment: CDR1 SGHRS and CDR2 YFSETQ. This entry belongs to a study of tumor and adjacent non-tumor tissue in lung cancer. Study background: Samples averaged about 4.3 million productive TCRbeta reads each.

Whole-study findings and limits: Normal lung showed higher cumulative top 100 clone frequency than tumor. Tumor TCR diversity, when higher, was linked to shorter survival.

The library came from three nested PCR rounds adapted from ARM-PCR protocols. One entry per CDR3 protein results from TCRdb running MiXCR on the multiplex PCR reads. The sample consists of 90,000 to 100,000 distinct CDR3 sequences, around three quarters of them appearing once. No cell sorting was done before RNA was extracted from the tissue. Distant lung tissue was collected more than 3 cm away from the tumor edge. Newly diagnosed lung cancer patients had thoracic surgery in China, August–late 2014, without prior chemotherapy. The sequenced sample consisted of distant non-tumor lung tissue. This TCR was recovered from a man aged 55 to 70 with small cell lung cancer. The gene calls are TRBV5-1 and TRBJ2-1; D may be TRBD2 (5 bases). The CDR3 nucleotides are TGCGCCTGCAGCTTGGTCCTAGCTCGCGATGAGCAGTCCTTC. Translating it yields CACSLVLARDEQSF.